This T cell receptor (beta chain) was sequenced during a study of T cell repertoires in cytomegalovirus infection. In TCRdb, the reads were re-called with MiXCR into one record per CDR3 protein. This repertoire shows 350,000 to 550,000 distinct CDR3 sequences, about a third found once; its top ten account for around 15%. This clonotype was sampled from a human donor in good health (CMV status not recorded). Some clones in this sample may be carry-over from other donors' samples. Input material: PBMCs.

CDR3 sequence reads: CSALLWGLQETQYF. DNA of the CDR3: TGCAGTGCCCTCCTATGGGGGCTTCAAGAGACCCAGTACTTC. The chain links TRBV20-1 to TRBJ2-5, with D perhaps TRBD1 (6 bases). Germline values: CDR1 DFQATT, CDR2 SNEGSKA (reference sequence). Trimming cost V 6 bases and J 2 bases, with 16 bases left between them. The CDR3 has 14 residues.